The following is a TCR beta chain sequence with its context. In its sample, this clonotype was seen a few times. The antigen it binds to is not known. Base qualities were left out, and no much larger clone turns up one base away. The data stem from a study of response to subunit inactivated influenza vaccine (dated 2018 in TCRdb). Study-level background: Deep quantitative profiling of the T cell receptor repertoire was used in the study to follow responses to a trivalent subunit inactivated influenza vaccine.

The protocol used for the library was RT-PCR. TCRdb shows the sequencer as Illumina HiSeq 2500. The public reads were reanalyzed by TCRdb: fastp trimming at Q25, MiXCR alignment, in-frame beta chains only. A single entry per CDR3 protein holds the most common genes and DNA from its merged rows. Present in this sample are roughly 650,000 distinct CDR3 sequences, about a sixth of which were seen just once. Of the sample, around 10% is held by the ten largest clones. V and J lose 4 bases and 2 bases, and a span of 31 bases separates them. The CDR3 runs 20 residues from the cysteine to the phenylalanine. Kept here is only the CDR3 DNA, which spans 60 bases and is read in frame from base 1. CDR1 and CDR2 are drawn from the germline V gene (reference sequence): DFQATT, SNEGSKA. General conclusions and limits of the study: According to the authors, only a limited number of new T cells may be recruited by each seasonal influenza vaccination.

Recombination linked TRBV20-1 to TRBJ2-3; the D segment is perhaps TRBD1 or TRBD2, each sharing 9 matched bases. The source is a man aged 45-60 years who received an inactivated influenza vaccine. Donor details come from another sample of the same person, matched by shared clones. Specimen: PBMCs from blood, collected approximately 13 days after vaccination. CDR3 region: CSATKRWDRDGLANTDTQYF. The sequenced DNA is TGCAGTGCTACCAAGAGGTGGGACAGGGACGGACTAGCGAACACAGATACGCAGTATTTT.